Listed below are T cell receptor beta chains from one sample, sequenced in a study of identical twins. TCRdb ran MiXCR on the 5' RACE reads and lists one entry per CDR3 protein. The top ten clones hold approximately 2% of a sample with hundreds of thousands of distinct CDR3 sequences, around 6% of them seen once. Specimen: naive T cells sorted from blood. The receptors here all came from a young man in good health. CDR3s include the opening cysteine and the closing phenylalanine or tryptophan. The order of the fields is D gene, clone size, V gene, J gene, CDR3 DNA, CDR3 protein. The D gene is left open where the match is weak. The listing skips clone size in some rows; elsewhere it reads once, few, many or a size class.

d_gene: TRBD2; abundance: many; v_gene: TRBV12-3/TRBV12-4; j_gene: TRBJ2-5; CDR3nt: TGTGCCAGCAGTTTCCGGACTAGCGGTGAGACCCAGTACTTC; CDR3aa: CASSFRTSGETQYF
d_gene: TRBD1; abundance: many; v_gene: TRBV12-3/TRBV12-4; j_gene: TRBJ2-5; CDR3nt: TGTGCCAGCAGTCTACAGGGGACCCAAGAGACCCAGTACTTC; CDR3aa: CASSLQGTQETQYF
d_gene: -; abundance: -; v_gene: TRBV18; j_gene: TRBJ1-5; CDR3nt: TGTGCCAGCTCACCTAACAGGGGCAATCAGCCCCAGCATTTT; CDR3aa: CASSPNRGNQPQHF
d_gene: TRBD2; abundance: many; v_gene: TRBV25-1; j_gene: TRBJ2-2; CDR3nt: TGTGCCAGCAGTGAGGGGAGCGGGAGGATCGGGGAGCTGTTTTTT; CDR3aa: CASSEGSGRIGELFF
d_gene: TRBD2; abundance: -; v_gene: TRBV7-3; j_gene: TRBJ2-3; CDR3nt: TGTGCCAGCAGCTTTTCGACTAGCTCAACAGATACGCAGTATTTT; CDR3aa: CASSFSTSSTDTQYF
d_gene: -; abundance: few; v_gene: TRBV6-1; j_gene: TRBJ1-1; CDR3nt: TGTGCCAGCAGTGAAGCGCTCGGGGTAAACACTGAAGCTTTCTTT; CDR3aa: CASSEALGVNTEAFF
d_gene: TRBD1; abundance: many; v_gene: TRBV7-9; j_gene: TRBJ1-1; CDR3nt: TGTGCCAGCAGCTTAATCGGGACAGTCACTGAAGCTTTCTTT; CDR3aa: CASSLIGTVTEAFF
d_gene: TRBD1; abundance: many; v_gene: TRBV12-3/TRBV12-4; j_gene: TRBJ1-5; CDR3nt: TGTGCCAGCAGTCCCCGGACAGGGCGCAGTCAGCCCCAGCATTTT; CDR3aa: CASSPRTGRSQPQHF
d_gene: -; abundance: many; v_gene: TRBV29-1; j_gene: TRBJ2-5; CDR3nt: TGCAGCGTTCAAGGGTCAGAGACCCAGTACTTC; CDR3aa: CSVQGSETQYF
d_gene: -; abundance: few; v_gene: TRBV12-3/TRBV12-4; j_gene: TRBJ2-6; CDR3nt: TGTGCCAGCAGTTTTTCTACGCTGTCTGGGGCCAACGTCCTGACTTTC; CDR3aa: CASSFSTLSGANVLTF
d_gene: TRBD1; abundance: many; v_gene: TRBV9; j_gene: TRBJ1-5; CDR3nt: TGTGCCAGCAGCGTAGGACAGGGTGGACAGCCCCAGCATTTT; CDR3aa: CASSVGQGGQPQHF
d_gene: -; abundance: once; v_gene: TRBV30; j_gene: TRBJ2-1; CDR3nt: TGTGCCTGGAGCCCTCTGAGCTACAATGAGCAGTTCTTC; CDR3aa: CAWSPLSYNEQFF
d_gene: -; abundance: -; v_gene: TRBV14; j_gene: TRBJ2-2; CDR3nt: TGTGCCAGCAGCCAAGTGGCGGCTAGCCTAAACACCGGGGAGCTGTTTTTT; CDR3aa: CASSQVAASLNTGELFF
d_gene: TRBD2; abundance: many; v_gene: TRBV5-1; j_gene: TRBJ2-7; CDR3nt: TGCGCCAGCAGCCCCCCAAGCGGGGCGGGAGCTTACGAGCAGTACTTC; CDR3aa: CASSPPSGAGAYEQYF